The 26 T cell receptor beta chains reported below all come from one sample, sequenced in a study of blood T cells in healthy people across ages. Then a second PCR, running roughly 7 to 11 cycles, was carried out with a sample-barcoded 5' primer and a J-beta primer mix. One entry per CDR3 protein results from TCRdb running MiXCR on the 5' RACE reads. The table lists about 1.1 million distinct CDR3 sequences, 30% to 40% of them singletons, with around 13% in the top ten. The sequenced material came from blood. These receptors were taken from a man between 18 and 35 years old in good health.

The rearrangement links TRBV3-1 to TRBJ2-7; 8 bases line up with TRBD2. V lost 3 bases and J lost 3; bases outside the gene matches: 7. In germline, CDR1 is LGHDT, CDR2 YNNKEL (reference sequence). The CDR3 has 15 amino acids. CDR3 coding DNA: TGTGCCAGCAGCCATTCCGCGGGGGGATACTACGAGCAGTACTTC. Amino acids: CASSHSAGGYYEQYF.

This clonotype was found a few times. The chain is built from TRBV12-5 and TRBJ2-3, with a possible D match to TRBD2 (6 bases). CDR3 length equals 18 residues. Per germline, CDR1 LGHNT and CDR2 FRNRAP. The V gene lost 4 bases and the J gene lost 5 bases, with 25 bases spanning the gap. The CDR3 bases are TGTGCTAGTGGTTCACCAGATCGCCCCGGAGGGCGGGTAGATACGCAGTATTTT. Translating it yields CASGSPDRPGGRVDTQYF.

The V and J genes are TRBV7-2 and TRBJ1-1; D is undetermined. Deletions cut 5 bases from V and 6 bases from J, with 13 bases between. Germline V gene data show CDR1 as SGHTA and CDR2 as FQGNSA. CDR3 size: 13 residues. CDR3 coding DNA: TGTGCCAGCAGCCTACAAGTTAGGGCTGAAGCTTTCTTT. Protein sequence: CASSLQVRAEAFF.

The V and J genes are TRBV7-2 and TRBJ2-7; possibly TRBD2 for D (6 bases). The CDR3 has 14 residues. Per germline, CDR1 SGHTA and CDR2 FQGNSA. V shed 5 bases and J shed 3 bases, with 14 bases lying between them. CDR3 amino acids: CASSQDRELYEQYF. As DNA, the CDR3 is TGTGCCAGCAGCCAAGACCGGGAGCTCTACGAGCAGTACTTC.

This clonotype was detected a few times. The chain is built from TRBV28 and TRBJ2-1; TRBD2 aligns across 7 bases. J was trimmed by 0 bases and V by 8 bases; bases with no gene match: 10. This CDR3 has 16 residues. The germline V gene encodes CDR1 MDHEN and CDR2 SYDVKM. CDR3 residues: CASRTSSGSSYNEQFF. The CDR3 region has the DNA TGTGCCAGCCGTACATCTAGCGGAAGCTCCTACAATGAGCAGTTCTTC.

The V call is TRBV5-1, the J call TRBJ2-3; the match to TRBD1 covers 8 bases. CDR3 length: 16 amino acids. J lost 1 base, V lost 4 bases, and 8 bases had no gene match. In germline, CDR1 is SGHRS, CDR2 YFSETQ. CDR3 coding DNA: TGCGCCAGCAGCCCCCGAGTGGACAGGGGCACAGATACGCAGTATTTT. It translates to CASSPRVDRGTDTQYF.

As for this clonotype: A much larger clone differs by one base, so this may be a read error. The V call is TRBV29-1, the J call TRBJ2-7; D not resolved. The germline CDR1 and CDR2 sequences are SQVTM and ANQGSEA. The CDR3 extends over 12 amino acids. CDR3 DNA: TGCAGCGTTCACGGCAGCTCCTACGGGCAGTACTTC. Its protein product is CSVHGSSYGQYF.

This chain joins TRBV9 and TRBJ2-1; D not certain. Germline CDR1 is SGDLS and CDR2 is YYNGEE. Trimming took off 4 bases at V and 6 bases at J, with 11 bases between the two ends. This CDR3 contains 13 residues. As DNA, the CDR3 is TGTGCCAGCAGCCAGATGGTGGGCAATGAGCAGTTCTTC. Its protein product is CASSQMVGNEQFF.

The chain combines TRBV4-1 with TRBJ2-1; possible D gene TRBD1, 6 bases. V lost 8 bases to trimming and J lost 7 bases, with 12 bases between them. CDR3 size: 12 residues. CDR1 is MGHRA, CDR2 YSYEKL, per germline. This CDR3 reads CASESGANEQFF. The DNA of the CDR3 is TGCGCCAGCGAATCAGGGGCAAATGAGCAGTTCTTC.

V is TRBV12-3 or TRBV12-4 and J is TRBJ2-3; TRBD1 is a possible D gene (5 bases). V shed 5 bases and J shed 5 bases, with 23 bases lying between them. This CDR3 contains 17 residues. The CDR3 DNA is TGTGCCAGCAGTATGAATGGGGCTGCCGGAAGTGAAGATACGCAGTATTTT. This sequence encodes CASSMNGAAGSEDTQYF.

This chain joins TRBV7-2 and TRBJ1-1; TRBD1 matches 7 bases. The CDR3 totals 14 residues. V was clipped by 5 bases and J by 4 bases; unmatched bases: 7. In germline, CDR1 is SGHTA, CDR2 FQGNSA. The CDR3 sequence: CASSAITGVTEAFF. The CDR3 nucleotides read TGTGCCAGCAGCGCTATAACAGGGGTCACTGAAGCTTTCTTT.

This chain uses TRBV5-1 with TRBJ2-5; 8 bases fit TRBD1. Germline values: CDR1 SGHRS, CDR2 YFSETQ. The V gene end was trimmed by 3 bases and the J gene end by 2 bases; junction bases not matched to a gene: 9. CDR3 size: 16 residues. CDR3 sequence: CASSSTGTGPQETQYF. CDR3 bases: TGCGCCAGCAGCTCGACCGGGACAGGCCCTCAAGAGACCCAGTACTTC.

Notes on this clonotype: A much larger clone differs from this one at a single base, so this may be a read error. Written as DNA, the CDR3 is TGTGCCAGCAGTTACTCGAAGGATCAGCCCCAGCATTTT. Residues: CASSYSKDQPQHF. This chain connects TRBV6-5 to TRBJ1-5, with no clear D. The CDR3 has 13 amino acids. The germline V gene encodes CDR1 MNHEY and CDR2 SVGAGI. With 0 bases removed from V and 5 bases from J, the gap between germline ends came to 5 bases.

This clonotype was counted only a few times. The V gene is TRBV12-3 or TRBV12-4, the J gene TRBJ1-1; TRBD1 is a possible D gene (5 bases). Between the trimmed V and J ends, which lost 6 bases and 7 bases, there was a span of 12 bases. The CDR3 consists of 12 residues. The chain's CDR3 is CASRLGVVEAFF. CDR3 coding DNA: TGTGCCAGCAGACTGGGGGTTGTTGAAGCTTTCTTT.

About this clonotype: At one end the junction does not follow the germline gene, possibly because of a read error. CDR3 sequence (DNA): TGTGCTAGCAGTTCCAACCGGGACACCTCCTACAATGAGCAGTTCTTC. This sequence encodes CASSSNRDTSYNEQFF. This chain links TRBV7-7 with TRBJ2-1; D perhaps matches TRBD1 (6 bases). CDR3 length equals 16 residues. Germline-derived CDR1 and CDR2 are SSHAT and FNYEAQ (reference sequence).

This clonotype showed up just once. The V gene is TRBV2, the J gene TRBJ1-4; D may be TRBD1 (5 bases). The CDR3 loop spans 15 amino acids. CDR1 is SNHLY, CDR2 FYNNEI, per germline. With 0 bases removed from V and 7 bases from J, the gap between germline ends came to 12 bases. The CDR3 reads CASSEARGWSEKLFF. In DNA form, the CDR3 reads TGTGCCAGCAGTGAAGCCCGGGGCTGGAGTGAAAAACTGTTTTTT. The full variable domain, in which reference TRBV2 and TRBJ1-4 provide the parts outside the CDR3, is EPEVTQTPSHQVTQMGQEVILRCVPISNHLYFYWYRQILGQKVEFLVSFYNNEISEKSEIFDDQFSVERPDGSNFTLKIRSTKLEDSAMYFCASSEARGWSEKLFFGSGTQLSVL.

This clonotype was detected only once. The rearrangement joins TRBV5-6 to TRBJ1-1; D not resolved. The V gene lost 0 bases and the J gene lost 4 bases, with 13 bases spanning the gap. CDR1 and CDR2 (germline): SGHDT, YYEEEE. This CDR3 has 15 amino acids. The CDR3 region is CASSLVASRGTEAFF. The CDR3 DNA reads TGTGCCAGCAGCTTGGTAGCGTCCCGTGGCACTGAAGCTTTCTTT.

This clonotype appeared a few times. This chain uses TRBV6-2 or TRBV6-3 with TRBJ1-2; D is ambiguous. CDR3 length: 16 residues. From germline, CDR1 is MNHEY and CDR2 SVGEGT. Deletions cut 6 bases from V and 2 bases from J, with 19 bases between. The CDR3 sequence: CASSSPRHPPNYGYTF. The CDR3 nucleotides are TGTGCCAGCAGCTCTCCTCGGCATCCCCCGAACTATGGCTACACCTTC.

This clonotype was counted a single time. One end of the junction varies from germline; a read error may be responsible. The chain employs TRBV19 and TRBJ2-5; D perhaps matches TRBD1 (6 bases). The J call may be mistaken, given a closer DNA end match to TRBJ2-4. The germline gives CDR1 LNHDA, CDR2 SQIVND (reference sequence). CDR3 length: 14 residues. CDR3 nucleotide sequence: TGTGCCACTACCGAGGGGGAAAGGAAAAGCATTCAGTACTTC. As protein: CATTEGERKSIQYF.

The rearrangement uses TRBV2 and TRBJ1-4; D gene unclear. The V end was cut by 5 bases, the J end by 8 bases, with 18 bases between. The V gene's germline CDR1 is SNHLY and CDR2 FYNNEI. The CDR3 totals 15 residues. CDR3 nucleotide sequence: TGTGCCAGCAGTATAGACCGGGATTATTTAGAAAAACTGTTTTTT. The encoded protein is CASSIDRDYLEKLFF.

The chain uses TRBV4-1 and TRBJ1-1, with 7 bases aligning to TRBD1. Germline V CDR1 and CDR2: MGHRA, YSYEKL. This CDR3 has 15 residues. The ends lost 7 bases at V and 3 bases at J; junction bases unmatched: 11. The chain's CDR3 is CASTVRQGVYTEAFF. CDR3 nucleotides: TGCGCCAGCACAGTCCGGCAGGGGGTATACACTGAAGCTTTCTTT.

In its sample, this clonotype was seen many times. The chain joins TRBV13 to TRBJ2-3, with D maybe TRBD1 (5 bases). This CDR3 is built from 16 residues. Trimming cost V 1 base and J 2 bases, with 13 bases left between them. Germline V lookup: CDR1 PRHDT, CDR2 FYEKMQ (reference sequence). CDR3 sequence reads: CASSLEEGAITDTQYF. The CDR3 bases are TGTGCCAGCAGCTTAGAAGAAGGGGCCATCACAGATACGCAGTATTTT.

The chain links TRBV18 to TRBJ1-3, with D unclear. The germline V gene encodes CDR1 KGHSH and CDR2 LQKENI. The V and J ends lost 3 bases and 0 bases respectively, with 12 bases between them. The CDR3 is made up of 16 amino acids. CDR3 protein: CASSPSGSSSGNTIYF. In DNA form, the CDR3 reads TGTGCCAGCTCACCGTCGGGGTCTAGCTCTGGAAACACCATATATTTT.

The rearrangement uses TRBV28 and TRBJ1-2, with D tentatively TRBD1 (5 bases). Germline V gene lookup returns CDR1 MDHEN and CDR2 SYDVKM. Trimming left V 7 bases short and J 2 bases short, with 20 bases between. This CDR3 comprises 16 residues. The CDR3, as DNA: TGTGCCAGCATCCCCGCAGCAGGGCCAAGCAACTATGGCTACACCTTC. This codes for CASIPAAGPSNYGYTF.

V and J are TRBV20-1 and TRBJ1-5; TRBD1 might be the D (5 bases). This CDR3 is 13 amino acids long. CDR1 DFQATT and CDR2 SNEGSKA come from the germline V gene (reference sequence). Trimming shortened V by 5 bases and J by 4 bases, and 12 bases separated the two germline ends. CDR3 sequence (DNA): TGCAGTGCTTCCAGGGACCAAAATCAGCCCCAGCATTTT. Translated, it gives CSASRDQNQPQHF.

There are a few counts of this clonotype. The chain combines TRBV10-3 with TRBJ1-4; the D gene is possibly TRBD1 (5 bases). There are 15 residues in the CDR3. The germline CDR1 and CDR2 sequences are ENHRY and SYGVKD. V lost 10 bases, J lost 4 bases, and 19 bases lay in between. CDR3 amino acids: CATNPSDTSNEKLFF. The CDR3 DNA reads TGTGCCACTAACCCGTCGGACACGAGTAATGAAAAACTGTTTTTT.